What follows describes a single T cell receptor (beta chain). Its antigen is unknown. The sample comes from a study of T cell responses to AZD1222 COVID-19 vaccine. The study's findings and limits: Only after the peak T cell response were repertoires sampled. Among vaccine-associated CD4 TCRs, coverage spanned spike, with dominance at 160-218 and 743-854. Donors in the cohort were predominantly white British and more often female, and clonal diversity was possibly underestimated.

The germline V gene encodes CDR1 LNHNV and CDR2 YYDKDF (reference sequence). This CDR3 has 14 residues. With 4 bases clipped from V and 8 bases from J, the junction kept 8 bases outside the gene matches. The protocol was immunoSEQ multiplex PCR, while the TCRdb copy is restricted to in-frame clones and leaves out a portion. The table has 95,000 to 130,000 clones, roughly 88% seen once. The sequence was obtained from an adult in good health. The sample here was peripheral blood, taken on day 0 of MenACWY control vaccination. The gene calls are TRBV15 and TRBJ2-1; 7 bases align to TRBD1. CDR3 bases: TGTGCCACCAGCAAACAGGGGATTTCCCATGAGCAGTTCTTC. It codes for CATSKQGISHEQFF. Using reference TRBV15 and TRBJ2-1 for the parts outside the CDR3, the full variable domain is DAMVIQNPRYQVTQFGKPVTLSCSQTLNHNVMYWYQQKSSQAPKLLFHYYDKDFNNEADTPDNFQSRRPNTSFCFLDIRSPGLGDTAMYLCATSKQGISHEQFFGPGTRLTVL.